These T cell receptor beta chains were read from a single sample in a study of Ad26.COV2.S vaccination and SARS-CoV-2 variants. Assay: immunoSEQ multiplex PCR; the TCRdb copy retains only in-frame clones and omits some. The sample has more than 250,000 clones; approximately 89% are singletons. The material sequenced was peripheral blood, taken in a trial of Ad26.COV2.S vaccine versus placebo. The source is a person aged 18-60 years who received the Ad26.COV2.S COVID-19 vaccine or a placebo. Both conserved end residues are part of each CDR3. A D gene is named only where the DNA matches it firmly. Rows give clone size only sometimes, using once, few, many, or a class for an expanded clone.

cdr3_aa: CSVVWSVAPDTQYF
cdr3_nt: TGCAGCGTTGTGTGGTCAGTAGCACCAGATACGCAGTATTTT
clone_size: -
d_call: -
j_call: TRBJ2-3
v_call: TRBV29-1

cdr3_aa: CASSQLFGTEAFF
cdr3_nt: TGTGCCAGCAGCCAGCTCTTCGGGACTGAAGCTTTCTTT
clone_size: -
d_call: -
j_call: TRBJ1-1
v_call: TRBV14

cdr3_aa: CASSLAGQPQHF
cdr3_nt: TGTGCCAGCAGCTTAGCGGGTCAGCCCCAGCATTTT
clone_size: -
d_call: -
j_call: TRBJ1-5
v_call: TRBV7-2

cdr3_aa: CASSPERTRSYEQYF
cdr3_nt: TGTGCCAGCAGCCCTGAAAGGACACGCAGCTACGAGCAGTACTTC
clone_size: once
d_call: -
j_call: TRBJ2-7
v_call: TRBV16

cdr3_aa: CASSLYKGSNQPQHF
cdr3_nt: TGTGCCAGCAGCCTTTATAAGGGTAGCAATCAGCCCCAGCATTTT
clone_size: -
d_call: -
j_call: TRBJ1-5
v_call: TRBV6-2/TRBV6-3

cdr3_aa: CASSRETGSPYEQYF
cdr3_nt: TGTGCCAGCAGCCGAGAGACAGGCTCCCCCTACGAGCAGTACTTC
clone_size: -
d_call: -
j_call: TRBJ2-7
v_call: TRBV3-1/TRBV3-2

cdr3_aa: CASIAAGQGNTEAFF
cdr3_nt: TGTGCCAGCATTGCTGCGGGACAGGGGAACACTGAAGCTTTCTTT
clone_size: once
d_call: TRBD1
j_call: TRBJ1-1
v_call: TRBV28

cdr3_aa: CASRPGQVANNEQFF
cdr3_nt: TGTGCCAGCCGCCCAGGACAGGTTGCCAACAATGAGCAGTTCTTC
clone_size: -
d_call: TRBD1
j_call: TRBJ2-1
v_call: TRBV9

cdr3_aa: CASSSTWGENTEAFF
cdr3_nt: TGTGCCAGCAGCTCTACTTGGGGTGAGAACACTGAAGCTTTCTTT
clone_size: -
d_call: -
j_call: TRBJ1-1
v_call: TRBV7-9

cdr3_aa: CASSWTSGGESSYNEQFF
cdr3_nt: TGTGCCAGCAGTTGGACTAGCGGGGGCGAAAGCTCCTACAATGAGCAGTTCTTC
clone_size: -
d_call: TRBD2
j_call: TRBJ2-1
v_call: TRBV6-2/TRBV6-3

cdr3_aa: CASSPKGLAGETQYF
cdr3_nt: TGTGCCAGCTCACCAAAGGGACTAGCGGGAGAGACCCAGTACTTC
clone_size: -
d_call: TRBD2
j_call: TRBJ2-5
v_call: TRBV18

cdr3_aa: CASSSRDRGHRTYEQYF
cdr3_nt: TGTGCCAGCAGTTCACGGGACAGGGGGCACAGGACCTACGAGCAGTACTTC
clone_size: -
d_call: TRBD1
j_call: TRBJ2-7
v_call: TRBV27

cdr3_aa: CASSQQLGQVEAFF
cdr3_nt: TGCGCCAGCAGCCAACAGTTAGGACAGGTGGAGGCTTTCTTT
clone_size: -
d_call: TRBD1
j_call: TRBJ1-1
v_call: TRBV4-1

cdr3_aa: CASRSAGGSPYEQYF
cdr3_nt: TGCGCCAGCAGGTCGGCGGGGGGATCCCCCTACGAGCAGTACTTC
clone_size: -
d_call: TRBD2
j_call: TRBJ2-7
v_call: TRBV4-1

cdr3_aa: CACLTPSEQYF
cdr3_nt: TGTGCCTGTCTCACCCCCTCCGAGCAGTACTTC
clone_size: -
d_call: -
j_call: TRBJ2-7
v_call: TRBV30

cdr3_aa: CASSLQPRGSGNTIYF
cdr3_nt: TGTGCCAGCAGCTTGCAACCCAGGGGCTCTGGAAACACCATATATTTT
clone_size: -
d_call: -
j_call: TRBJ1-3
v_call: TRBV7-8

cdr3_aa: CASSLEAYEQYF
cdr3_nt: TGTGCCAGCAGCTTAGAGGCCTACGAGCAGTACTTC
clone_size: -
d_call: -
j_call: TRBJ2-7
v_call: TRBV11-2

cdr3_aa: CASSLAGGLSYEQYF
cdr3_nt: TGTGCCAGCAGCTTGGCGGGGGGGCTTTCCTACGAGCAGTACTTC
clone_size: -
d_call: TRBD2
j_call: TRBJ2-7
v_call: TRBV13

cdr3_aa: CASSPGGGASENEQFF
cdr3_nt: TGTGCCAGCAGCCCCGGCGGGGGGGCCTCGGAGAATGAGCAGTTCTTC
clone_size: -
d_call: TRBD2
j_call: TRBJ2-1
v_call: TRBV7-6

cdr3_aa: CASSAWGQSTDTQYF
cdr3_nt: TGTGCCAGCAGTGCATGGGGACAAAGCACAGATACGCAGTATTTT
clone_size: -
d_call: -
j_call: TRBJ2-3
v_call: TRBV2

cdr3_aa: CASSLGPDRGLGGYTF
cdr3_nt: TGTGCCAGCAGCTTAGGTCCGGACAGGGGGCTTGGGGGCTACACCTTC
clone_size: -
d_call: TRBD1
j_call: TRBJ1-2
v_call: TRBV7-8

cdr3_aa: CASSLSLWGNEKLFF
cdr3_nt: TGTGCCAGCAGCTTATCCCTCTGGGGAAATGAAAAACTGTTTTTT
clone_size: -
d_call: -
j_call: TRBJ1-4
v_call: TRBV7-9

cdr3_aa: CASSQGQGRLGEQFF
cdr3_nt: TGTGCCAGCAGCCAAGGACAGGGTCGGCTAGGTGAGCAGTTCTTC
clone_size: -
d_call: TRBD1
j_call: TRBJ2-1
v_call: TRBV3-1/TRBV3-2

cdr3_aa: CASSPLDRENDYEQYF
cdr3_nt: TGTGCCAGCAGCCCTCTGGACAGGGAGAATGACTACGAGCAGTACTTC
clone_size: -
d_call: TRBD1
j_call: TRBJ2-7
v_call: TRBV7-9

cdr3_aa: CASSLSGTGLGEQFF
cdr3_nt: TGTGCCAGCAGCCTCTCCGGGACAGGGCTTGGTGAGCAGTTCTTC
clone_size: -
d_call: TRBD1
j_call: TRBJ2-1
v_call: TRBV9

cdr3_aa: CASSIGQIPTYEQYF
cdr3_nt: TGTGCCAGTAGTATTGGACAGATACCGACCTACGAGCAGTACTTC
clone_size: -
d_call: -
j_call: TRBJ2-7
v_call: TRBV19

cdr3_aa: CASSTRSGGAYEQYF
cdr3_nt: TGTGCCAGCAGTACCCGAAGCGGGGGGGCCTACGAGCAGTACTTC
clone_size: -
d_call: TRBD2
j_call: TRBJ2-7
v_call: TRBV6-5

cdr3_aa: CASRMGSYNEQFF
cdr3_nt: TGTGCCAGCCGCATGGGTTCCTACAATGAGCAGTTCTTC
clone_size: -
d_call: -
j_call: TRBJ2-1
v_call: TRBV13

cdr3_aa: CASSRGLASLDEQFF
cdr3_nt: TGTGCCAGCAGCCGCGGACTAGCCTCGCTCGATGAGCAGTTCTTC
clone_size: -
d_call: TRBD2
j_call: TRBJ2-1
v_call: TRBV4-2

cdr3_aa: CASSLGSWSLYEQYF
cdr3_nt: TGTGCCAGCAGCTTGGGTAGCTGGAGCCTCTACGAGCAGTACTTC
clone_size: once
d_call: -
j_call: TRBJ2-7
v_call: TRBV5-5

cdr3_aa: CASSFGGTLTEAFF
cdr3_nt: TGTGCCAGCAGCTTTGGGGGGACACTCACTGAAGCTTTCTTT
clone_size: once
d_call: -
j_call: TRBJ1-1
v_call: TRBV7-8

cdr3_aa: CASSLVPEEKLFF
cdr3_nt: TGCGCCAGCAGCTTGGTACCAGAGGAAAAACTGTTTTTT
clone_size: once
d_call: -
j_call: TRBJ1-4
v_call: TRBV5-1

cdr3_aa: CASSYGEGETQYF
cdr3_nt: TGTGCCAGCAGTTACGGGGAGGGAGAGACCCAGTACTTC
clone_size: -
d_call: TRBD2
j_call: TRBJ2-5
v_call: TRBV6-2/TRBV6-3

cdr3_aa: CASHTLNTGELFF
cdr3_nt: TGTGCCAGCCACACCTTGAACACCGGGGAGCTGTTTTTT
clone_size: -
d_call: -
j_call: TRBJ2-2
v_call: TRBV12-3/TRBV12-4

cdr3_aa: CASSPQGYGYTF
cdr3_nt: TGTGCCAGCAGCCCTCAGGGGTATGGCTACACCTTC
clone_size: -
d_call: -
j_call: TRBJ1-2
v_call: TRBV11-2

cdr3_aa: CASSLRGQNEKLFF
cdr3_nt: TGCGCCAGCAGCTTGAGAGGACAGAATGAAAAACTGTTTTTT
clone_size: -
d_call: -
j_call: TRBJ1-4
v_call: TRBV5-1